The rows below give T cell receptor beta chains drawn from one sample of a study of regulatory T cells in long-lasting Graves disease. TCRdb independently ran MiXCR on the multiplex PCR reads; one entry per CDR3 protein. The sample lists some 400,000 distinct CDR3 sequences, under 15% occurring once. This same sample was also taken into another study, of T cells in Graves' hyperthyroidism and ophthalmopathy.

The sample consisted of peripheral blood mononuclear cells (PBMCs), taken at new diagnosis, from a patient treated with antithyroid drugs. Source of these receptors: a woman under 40 with Graves disease. The CDR3 runs from the conserved cysteine through the conserved F or W. The order of the fields is J gene, V gene, clone size, D gene, CDR3 protein, CDR3 DNA. D genes are given only for firm matches. Not all rows give a size; the values are once, few, many and, for expanded clones, a class.

>TRBJ2-7|TRBV3-1|.|TRBD1
CASSLQGTHEQYF
TGTGCCAGCAGCCTACAGGGGACCCACGAGCAGTACTTC
>TRBJ1-1|TRBV2|.|.
CTSSAEGLNTEAFF
TGTACCAGCAGTGCTGAGGGATTGAACACTGAAGCTTTCTTT
>TRBJ1-6|TRBV7-6|.|.
CASSHKGGLTYNSPLHF
TGTGCCAGCAGCCATAAGGGGGGACTGACCTATAATTCACCCCTCCACTTT
>TRBJ2-2|TRBV7-3|many|.
CASSPGGVNRGTGELFF
TGTGCCAGCAGCCCAGGGGGGGTCAACCGGGGTACCGGGGAGCTGTTTTTT
>TRBJ2-1|TRBV12-3/TRBV12-4|.|.
CASSFGNNEQFF
TGTGCCAGCAGTTTTGGAAACAATGAGCAGTTCTTC
>TRBJ2-5|TRBV20-1|few|TRBD1
CSARDFTGGETQYF
TGCAGTGCTAGAGATTTCACAGGGGGAGAGACCCAGTACTTC
>TRBJ1-4|TRBV7-3|many|TRBD1
CAIIGTGIREGDEKLFF
TGTGCCATTATTGGGACAGGCATTCGCGAGGGGGATGAAAAACTGTTTTTT
>TRBJ1-1|TRBV30|many|.
CAWTLNTEAFF
TGTGCCTGGACCCTGAACACTGAAGCTTTCTTT
>TRBJ2-1|TRBV20-1|many|.
CSARDTGVGRYYEQFF
TGCAGTGCTAGAGATACGGGGGTCGGGCGTTACTATGAGCAGTTCTTC
>TRBJ2-7|TRBV6-1|many|.
CASRPDRMTYYEQYF
TGTGCCAGCAGGCCCGACAGAATGACCTACTACGAGCAGTACTTC
>TRBJ2-7|TRBV9|.|.
CASSPDGQSANEQYF
TGTGCCAGCAGCCCCGACGGACAGAGCGCGAACGAGCAGTACTTC
>TRBJ2-1|TRBV28|many|TRBD2
CASSAGTSGRVEQFF
TGTGCCAGCAGTGCCGGGACTAGCGGGAGGGTTGAGCAGTTCTTC
>TRBJ1-1|TRBV2|many|TRBD1
CASSPTTQGQVEAFF
TGTGCCAGCAGTCCGACTACCCAAGGACAGGTTGAAGCTTTCTTT
>TRBJ2-2|TRBV5-4|many|TRBD2
CASSPNLLAGGITGELFF
TGTGCCAGCAGCCCTAACCTCCTTGCGGGAGGGATAACCGGGGAGCTGTTTTTT
>TRBJ2-1|TRBV9|.|.
CASSSVTGDGEQFF
TGTGCCAGCAGCTCTGTTACGGGAGATGGTGAGCAGTTCTTC
>TRBJ2-7|TRBV5-1|few|TRBD2
CASSFGLAGGPSSYEQYF
TGCGCCAGCAGCTTCGGACTAGCGGGAGGGCCCAGCTCCTACGAGCAGTACTTC
>TRBJ1-3|TRBV5-1|.|.
CASSSGSTGPGNTIYF
TGCGCCAGCAGCTCGGGATCCACAGGTCCTGGAAACACCATATATTTT
>TRBJ1-1|TRBV28|many|.
CASADHPHTEAFF
TGTGCCAGCGCGGATCACCCTCACACTGAAGCTTTCTTT
>TRBJ2-1|TRBV20-1|.|TRBD1
CSAAGPTGGLNSYNEQFF
TGCAGTGCTGCGGGCCCGACAGGGGGCCTTAACTCCTACAATGAGCAGTTCTTC
>TRBJ1-5|TRBV9|.|.
CASSVGDSQPQHF
TGTGCCAGCAGCGTTGGGGATTCTCAGCCCCAGCATTTT
>TRBJ2-5|TRBV6-2/TRBV6-3|many|.
CASSYSVLSIETQYF
TGTGCCAGCAGTTACTCGGTTTTAAGCATTGAGACCCAGTACTTC
>TRBJ2-7|TRBV4-2|many|TRBD1
CASSPGQSSYEQYF
TGTGCCAGCAGCCCGGGACAGAGCTCCTACGAGCAGTACTTC
>TRBJ1-1|TRBV4-2|.|TRBD1
CASSPPGYRGANTEAFF
TGTGCCAGCAGCCCTCCAGGCTACAGGGGGGCGAACACTGAAGCTTTCTTT
>TRBJ2-5|TRBV3-1|.|TRBD1
CASSFLDRGETQYF
TGTGCCAGCAGCTTTCTGGACAGGGGGGAGACCCAGTACTTC
>TRBJ2-5|TRBV28|.|.
CASTESRAEQETQYF
TGTGCCAGCACAGAAAGCCGGGCAGAACAAGAGACCCAGTACTTC
>TRBJ1-1|TRBV2|.|.
CASKTEPNTEAFF
TGTGCCAGCAAGACCGAACCGAACACTGAAGCTTTCTTT
>TRBJ2-7|TRBV5-4|many|TRBD2
CASSRGRGGGRDEQYF
TGTGCCAGCAGCCGGGGGCGCGGGGGGGGGCGCGACGAGCAGTACTTC
>TRBJ1-1|TRBV19|.|.
CATVSVRAEAFF
TGTGCCACCGTAAGTGTGAGGGCTGAAGCTTTCTTT
>TRBJ1-1|TRBV12-3/TRBV12-4|many|.
CASSFPQVTQAFF
TGTGCCAGCAGTTTCCCCCAAGTGACTCAAGCTTTCTTT
>TRBJ2-7|TRBV3-1|few|.
CASSQGGPAYEQYF
TGTGCCAGCAGCCAAGGGGGCCCAGCCTACGAGCAGTACTTC
>TRBJ1-5|TRBV28|.|.
CASSPGGSQHF
TGTGCCAGCAGCCCGGGGGGGTCCCAGCATTTT
>TRBJ1-2|TRBV12-3/TRBV12-4|many|TRBD1
CASSRQGAGVNYGYTF
TGTGCCAGCAGTCGACAGGGGGCAGGGGTTAACTATGGCTACACCTTC
>TRBJ1-6|TRBV6-2/TRBV6-3|many|.
CASSYGSPGTDLNSPLHF
TGTGCCAGCAGTTACGGTTCACCCGGGACGGATCTTAATTCACCCCTCCACTTT
>TRBJ1-1|TRBV27|many|.
CASSSPGNTEAFF
TGTGCCAGCAGTAGCCCAGGAAACACTGAAGCTTTCTTT
>TRBJ2-3|TRBV12-3/TRBV12-4|many|TRBD2
CASSSRPGGGTDTQYF
TGTGCCAGCAGTTCTAGGCCTGGGGGGGGCACAGATACGCAGTATTTT
>TRBJ2-7|TRBV5-1|many|.
CASSLEPVRRYEQYF
TGCGCCAGCAGCTTGGAGCCAGTCCGACGCTACGAGCAGTACTTC
>TRBJ1-1|TRBV6-2/TRBV6-3|.|.
CASSFSFDTEAFF
TGTGCCAGCAGTTTTTCATTTGACACTGAAGCTTTCTTT
>TRBJ1-6|TRBV2|many|TRBD1
CASRVDRGSDSPLHF
TGTGCCAGCAGAGTAGACAGGGGGTCGGATTCACCCCTCCACTTT
>TRBJ2-2|TRBV29-1|.|.
CSETDQSTGELFF
TGCAGCGAAACGGACCAATCCACCGGGGAGCTGTTTTTT
>TRBJ2-7|TRBV11-2|many|.
CASSLSAGKYYEQYF
TGTGCCAGCAGCTTATCGGCAGGGAAGTACTACGAGCAGTACTTC
>TRBJ1-1|TRBV7-8|many|TRBD1
CASSRGGSEAFF
TGTGCCAGCAGCCGAGGGGGCAGTGAAGCTTTCTTT
>TRBJ1-4|TRBV5-1|few|.
CASSLEQSNEKLFF
TGCGCCAGCAGCTTGGAACAGAGTAATGAAAAACTGTTTTTT